Sequencing of this T cell receptor (beta chain) was carried out in a study of shared clonotypes between healthy human individuals. Trimming removed 11 bases from V and 4 bases from J, with 11 bases in between. This CDR3 is built from 12 residues. Germline V gene lookup returns CDR1 MGHDK and CDR2 SYGVNS. The method was immunoSEQ multiplex PCR; TCRdb's version includes in-frame clones alone and lacks a portion of them. There are approximately 2.5 million clones in the sample; over 85% occur only once, and more than 0.12% lies in the top ten. The rearrangement links TRBV25-1 to TRBJ2-2; a weak D match, TRBD2 (5 bases). The clonotype was recovered from a man aged 18 to 30 in good health. The sample was naive CD4+ T cells sorted from blood. The subset was: CD45RA+ positively selected. In DNA form, the CDR3 reads TGTGCCGCGGGTCGGGGCACCGGGGAGCTGTTTTTT. Translation: CAAGRGTGELFF.